A single sample is the source of the 9 T cell receptor beta chains below, sequenced in a study of T cell repertoires in cytomegalovirus infection. TCRdb re-called the reads with MiXCR, one entry per CDR3 protein. The sample lists fewer than 400,000 distinct CDR3 sequences, roughly 18% seen once, with 8.7% in the top ten. Sequencing was performed on PBMCs. All receptors come from a human donor in good health (CMV status not recorded). Some clones in this sample may be carry-over from other donors' samples.

There are a few counts of this clonotype. The chain combines TRBV4-1 with TRBJ2-3; D might be TRBD2 (5 bases). Germline V gene lookup returns CDR1 MGHRA and CDR2 YSYEKL. This CDR3 contains 15 residues. V lost 1 base and J lost 4, with 12 bases in between. The DNA for the CDR3 is TGCGCCAGCAGCCAAGTAGTGAGGGTCCCAGATACGCAGTATTTT. Translation: CASSQVVRVPDTQYF.

A few counts support this clonotype. V is TRBV4-3 and J is TRBJ1-1, with 7 nucleotides matching TRBD1. Per germline, CDR1 LGHNA and CDR2 YSLEER. J gave up 8 bases and V 0 bases, and 3 bases lay outside the gene matches. The CDR3 totals 13 residues. Here the CDR3 DNA reads TGCGCCAGCAGCCAAGATTTGACAGGGGAAGCTTTCTTT. Amino acids: CASSQDLTGEAFF.

The chain joins TRBV23-1 to TRBJ1-5; 8 nucleotides line up with TRBD1. TRBV23-1 is recorded as an ORF, its role being uncertain. The CDR3 loop spans 14 amino acids. With V trimmed by 0 bases and J by 6 bases, 1 base remained unmatched. The CDR3 bases are TGCGCCAGCAGTCAATCGGGACAGGTTCAGCCCCAGCATTTT. Translating it yields CASSQSGQVQPQHF.

The table lists this clonotype with many counts. This chain connects TRBV7-8 to TRBJ2-7; D unresolved. The CDR3 runs to 14 residues. Germline lookup yields CDR1 SGHVS and CDR2 FQNEAQ. V was clipped by 1 base and J by 4 bases, with 11 bases between them. The DNA for the CDR3 is TGTGCCAGCAGCTTAGTTCCGCCTTTATACGAGCAGTACTTC. Encoded protein: CASSLVPPLYEQYF.

The V gene is TRBV12-3 or TRBV12-4, the J gene TRBJ2-7; 7 bases line up with TRBD1. The CDR3 sequence is 15 residues long. V trimming: 3 bases; J trimming: 1 base; junction bases outside the gene matches: 6. The CDR3 loop is CASSFGAGGSYEQYF. CDR3 nucleotides: TGTGCCAGCAGTTTTGGGGCAGGGGGTTCCTACGAGCAGTACTTC.

The V and J genes are TRBV20-1 and TRBJ1-2, with D unresolved. There are 13 residues in the CDR3. Germline assignment: CDR1 DFQATT and CDR2 SNEGSKA (reference sequence). With 6 bases removed from V and 1 base from J, the gap between germline ends came to 12 bases. The CDR3 here is CSARRGFNYGYTF. The CDR3 DNA reads as TGCAGTGCCAGGAGAGGGTTTAACTATGGCTACACCTTC.

This clonotype showed up just a few times. The chain recombines TRBV29-1 with TRBJ2-5, with D unclear. CDR3 length: 11 amino acids. Germline CDR1 reads SQVTM; CDR2 reads ANQGSEA. Trimming left V 6 bases short and J 4 bases short, with 9 bases between. CDR3 DNA: TGCAGCGTCAAACTGGGAGAGACCCAGTACTTC. Its translation: CSVKLGETQYF.

This clonotype was counted only a few times. The chain has TRBV12-3 or TRBV12-4 and TRBJ1-4, with D hard to call. The CDR3 consists of 14 residues. V was trimmed by 6 bases and J by 6 bases, leaving 14 bases between them. The CDR3 nucleotides are TGTGCCAGCAGCCGAACGGACGTCGATGAAAAACTGTTTTTT. It codes for CASSRTDVDEKLFF.

The CDR3 region is CASSPNRGALNYGYTF. As DNA, the CDR3 is TGTGCCAGCTCACCCAACCGGGGGGCGCTTAACTATGGCTACACCTTC. The chain has TRBV18 and TRBJ1-2, with D maybe TRBD1 (6 bases). Germline V CDR1 and CDR2: KGHSH, LQKENI. Trimming took off 3 bases at V and 1 base at J, with 15 bases between the two ends. The CDR3 has 16 amino acids. Full variable domain (rest looked up from reference TRBV18 and TRBJ1-2): NAGVMQNPRHLVRRRGQEARLRCSPMKGHSHVYWYRQLPEEGLKFMVYLQKENIIDESGMPKERFSAEFPKEGPSILRIQQVVRGDSAAYFCASSPNRGALNYGYTFGSGTRLTVV.